Presented here are 32 T cell receptor beta chains from one specimen sequenced in a study of blood T cell repertoires in COVID-19. Here immunoSEQ multiplex PCR was the method, and the copy in TCRdb shows in-frame clones only, minus some. The table has more than 20,000 clones, about nine tenths seen once. Specimen: peripheral blood. All receptors come from a human donor in a cohort sampled during active COVID-19.

The genes are TRBV14 and TRBJ2-3; tentative D call: TRBD1 (7 bases). In germline, CDR1 is SGHDN, CDR2 FVKESK. V dropped 5 bases and J dropped 3 bases, with 15 bases sitting between them. The CDR3 has 15 residues. The DNA of the CDR3 is TGTGCCAGCAGCAATAAAGCAGGGGGGACAGATACGCAGTATTTT. Its protein is CASSNKAGGTDTQYF.

The V call is TRBV19, the J call TRBJ2-5; D remains unclear. The length of the CDR3 is 13 residues. The germline V and J ends were trimmed by 3 bases and 3 bases, with 8 bases remaining between them. Germline lookup yields CDR1 LNHDA and CDR2 SQIVND (reference sequence). DNA for the CDR3: TGTGCCAGTAGTATCACGGAGAAAGAGACCCAGTACTTC. Translating it yields CASSITEKETQYF.

The rearrangement joins TRBV7-2 to TRBJ2-1; 7 nucleotides align to TRBD2. This CDR3 is 16 amino acids long. The V gene end was trimmed by 4 bases and the J gene end by 0 bases; junction bases not matched to a gene: 6. Germline-derived CDR1 and CDR2 are SGHTA and FQGNSA. The CDR3 nucleotides are TGTGCCAGCAGCTCTACGTCGGGGGGCTCCTACAATGAGCAGTTCTTC. Translating gives CASSSTSGGSYNEQFF.

The gene calls are TRBV9 and TRBJ2-3; weak D call: TRBD2 (6 bases). The length of the CDR3 is 15 residues. Germline CDR1 reads SGDLS; CDR2 reads YYNGEE. Trimming took 1 base from V and 3 from J, leaving 12 bases between them. The CDR3: CASSVSGSGTDTQYF. Here the CDR3 DNA reads TGTGCCAGCAGCGTATCCGGGAGTGGTACAGATACGCAGTATTTT.

The chain carries TRBV5-6 and TRBJ2-7, with TRBD2 identical over 10 bases. Germline-derived CDR1 and CDR2 are SGHDT and YYEEEE. The CDR3 extends over 16 amino acids. V shed 3 bases and J 5 bases; nucleotides not matched to a gene: 11. CDR3 sequence reads: CASSSSWASGSNEQYF. As DNA, the CDR3 is TGTGCCAGCAGCTCCTCCTGGGCTAGCGGGAGCAACGAGCAGTACTTC.

CDR3 nucleotide sequence: TGTGCCAGCAGCCAAGATCGGACAGCAACTAATGAAAAACTGTTTTTT. It codes for CASSQDRTATNEKLFF. The rearrangement joins TRBV4-2 to TRBJ1-4; D is perhaps TRBD1 (6 bases). The CDR3 has 16 residues. The germline V gene has CDR1 LGHNA and CDR2 YNFKEQ. Trimming stripped 0 bases from V and 0 bases from J, with 8 bases between.

The rearrangement uses TRBV7-2 and TRBJ2-3; D unclear. Germline assignment: CDR1 SGHTA and CDR2 FQGNSA. The CDR3 is 16 amino acids. V lost 3 bases, J lost 0 bases, and 13 bases lay in between. In DNA form, the CDR3 reads TGTGCCAGCAGCTTTCGGGTTCCCTCTAGCACAGATACGCAGTATTTT. It specifies CASSFRVPSSTDTQYF.

The chain has TRBV18 and TRBJ2-1; TRBD2 matches at 14 bases. Trimming at V came to 4 bases and at J to 8 bases, leaving 10 bases not matched to a gene. Germline values: CDR1 KGHSH, CDR2 LQKENI. The length of the CDR3 is 17 residues. In nucleotides, the CDR3 is TGTGCCAGCTCACGTTCAACGGGACTAGCGGGAGTGGATGAGCAGTTCTTC. The encoded protein is CASSRSTGLAGVDEQFF.

The V and J genes are TRBV5-1 and TRBJ2-3; D gene uncertain. CDR3 length equals 17 residues. Germline CDR1 SGHRS, CDR2 YFSETQ. The V gene lost 4 bases and the J gene lost 0 bases, with 18 bases spanning the gap. The CDR3 nucleotides read TGCGCCAGCAGCCCGTTTTCCCCGCACTCTAGCACAGATACGCAGTATTTT. Protein sequence: CASSPFSPHSSTDTQYF.

The genes are TRBV7-2 and TRBJ2-5; D not resolved. CDR1 SGHTA and CDR2 FQGNSA come from the germline V gene. This CDR3 comprises 11 residues. Trimming cost V 3 bases and J 5 bases, with 4 bases left between them. The CDR3 reads CASSFSETQYF. CDR3 nucleotide sequence: TGTGCCAGCAGCTTCTCGGAGACCCAGTACTTC.

The chain combines TRBV19 with TRBJ2-3; D unclear. Trimming pared 5 bases from V and 6 bases from J, leaving 6 bases between. The CDR3 extends over 11 amino acids. CDR1 is LNHDA, CDR2 SQIVND, per germline (reference sequence). As DNA, the CDR3 is TGTGCCAGTAGTGCGGTGGATACGCAGTATTTT. Translated, it gives CASSAVDTQYF.

The chain uses TRBV19 and TRBJ2-7, with 7 bases identical to TRBD2. The CDR3 covers 16 residues. CDR1 is LNHDA and CDR2 is SQIVND in the germline V gene (reference sequence). Unmatched junction bases numbered 16, after V lost 5 bases and J lost 6 bases. The CDR3 DNA sequence: TGTGCCAGTAGTCCCAGCCCGACTAGCTTCCAACCCGAGCAGTACTTC. Encoded protein: CASSPSPTSFQPEQYF.

V and J are TRBV24-1 and TRBJ2-3, with D maybe TRBD1 (5 bases). Germline CDR1 and CDR2: KGHDR and SFDVKD. Trimming stripped 5 bases from V and 5 bases from J, with 16 bases between. CDR3 length: 15 amino acids. CDR3 DNA: TGTGCCACCAGTGGAGCAAAGGGCAGGGAAGATACGCAGTATTTT. Translation: CATSGAKGREDTQYF.

The chain links TRBV7-9 to TRBJ2-1; TRBD2 matches at 7 bases. In germline, CDR1 is SEHNR, CDR2 FQNEAQ (reference sequence). This CDR3 has 15 amino acids. With 1 base clipped from V and 5 bases from J, the junction kept 5 bases outside the gene matches. In DNA, the CDR3 is TGTGCCAGCAGCTTAGGGCTAGCGGCTAACAATGAGCAGTTCTTC. Translating gives CASSLGLAANNEQFF.

This clone was picked up one time. This rearrangement joins TRBV9 to TRBJ2-2; D possibly corresponds to TRBD2 (5 bases). Per germline, CDR1 SGDLS and CDR2 YYNGEE. CDR3 length: 15 amino acids. The V gene lost 0 bases and the J gene lost 7 bases, with 13 bases spanning the gap. In DNA form, the CDR3 reads TGTGCCAGCAGCGTAGGGGCTAGCCAAATCGGGGAGCTGTTTTTT. Translated: CASSVGASQIGELFF.

This clone has just a few counts. The chain is built from TRBV10-2 and TRBJ2-7, with 8 bases that match TRBD1. This CDR3 spans 13 amino acids. V lost 6 bases and J lost 5; bases outside the gene matches: 6. Germline CDR1 and CDR2: WSHSY and SAAADI. The CDR3 region is CASRGQGRDEQYF. CDR3 nucleotide sequence: TGCGCCAGCAGAGGACAGGGAAGAGACGAGCAGTACTTC.

V gene TRBV7-9 combines with J gene TRBJ2-2; D perhaps matches TRBD2 (6 bases). Germline V CDR1 and CDR2: SEHNR, FQNEAQ (reference sequence). This CDR3 region has 16 residues. Deletions cut 5 bases from V and 0 bases from J, with 13 bases between. This CDR3 is CASSPRRGTNTGELFF. CDR3 DNA sequence: TGTGCCAGCAGCCCTCGGCGGGGCACGAACACCGGGGAGCTGTTTTTT.

The chain has TRBV9 and TRBJ1-5; no reliable D call. Germline V CDR1 and CDR2: SGDLS, YYNGEE. The length of the CDR3 is 13 residues. The V end lost 5 bases, the J end lost 10 bases, and 16 bases lay between the germline ends. The CDR3, as DNA: TGTGCCAGCAGTACAAGTCCCGAGGGACCCCAGCATTTT. Translating gives CASSTSPEGPQHF.

The chain couples TRBV18 to TRBJ2-1; a weak D match, TRBD1 (6 bases). The V gene's germline CDR1 is KGHSH and CDR2 LQKENI. This CDR3 has 13 amino acids. With 5 bases removed from V and 10 bases from J, the gap between germline ends came to 15 bases. As DNA, the CDR3 is TGTGCCAGCTCAGCGCTTGGGGGCTTAGAGCAGTTCTTC. Translated: CASSALGGLEQFF. Full variable domain (outside the CDR3, taken from reference TRBV18 and TRBJ2-1): NAGVMQNPRHLVRRRGQEARLRCSPMKGHSHVYWYRQLPEEGLKFMVYLQKENIIDESGMPKERFSAEFPKEGPSILRIQQVVRGDSAAYFCASSALGGLEQFFGPGTRLTVL.

The chain employs TRBV18 and TRBJ2-1; 7 nucleotides agree with TRBD1. With V trimmed by 3 bases and J by 1 base, 3 bases remained unmatched. Looked up from germline, CDR1 is KGHSH and CDR2 is LQKENI. The CDR3 sequence is 15 residues long. The CDR3 is CASSPQGVSYNEQFF. The CDR3 DNA reads as TGTGCCAGCTCACCGCAGGGGGTATCCTACAATGAGCAGTTCTTC. Variable domain in full (rest from reference TRBV18 and TRBJ2-1): NAGVMQNPRHLVRRRGQEARLRCSPMKGHSHVYWYRQLPEEGLKFMVYLQKENIIDESGMPKERFSAEFPKEGPSILRIQQVVRGDSAAYFCASSPQGVSYNEQFFGPGTRLTVL.

V gene TRBV27 combines with J gene TRBJ2-3; possibly TRBD2 for D (6 bases). Trimming removed 6 bases from V and 6 bases from J, with 10 bases in between. CDR1 is MNHEY, CDR2 SMNVEV, per germline (reference sequence). CDR3 length: 12 residues. CDR3 sequence: CASSSREDTQYF. The CDR3 DNA sequence: TGTGCCAGCAGCAGCCGGGAGGATACGCAGTATTTT.

This clone was recorded once. The chain combines TRBV15 with TRBJ2-7; 9 nucleotides line up with TRBD1. Germline CDR1 LNHNV, CDR2 YYDKDF (reference sequence). CDR3 length equals 15 residues. The junction had 7 bases not matched to a gene; V was cut back by 5 bases and J by 2 bases. The CDR3 protein is CATSPGQGRPYEQYF. The CDR3 DNA is TGTGCCACCAGCCCAGGACAGGGGAGGCCCTACGAGCAGTACTTC.

The J gene is TRBJ1-4, the V gene TRBV7-9, with D possibly TRBD1 on 5 matching bases. V was cut by 1 base and J by 6 bases, with 9 bases left in between. There are 14 residues in the CDR3. From germline, CDR1 is SEHNR and CDR2 FQNEAQ (reference sequence). The DNA of the CDR3 is TGTGCCAGCAGCTTAGGAAGGGGCGATGAAAAACTGTTTTTT. It codes for CASSLGRGDEKLFF.

The chain couples TRBV12-3 or TRBV12-4 to TRBJ1-2; D call uncertain. The germline V and J ends were trimmed by 5 bases and 7 bases, with 11 bases remaining between them. The CDR3 spans 12 residues. The CDR3 DNA sequence: TGTGCCAGCAGTCTCACGGGGTTTGGCTACACCTTC. Its protein is CASSLTGFGYTF.

The V gene is TRBV28, the J gene TRBJ1-1, with 12 bases identical to TRBD1. The J segment lost 5 bases and the V segment lost 4 bases, leaving 2 bases of the junction unmatched. Germline V gene data show CDR1 as MDHEN and CDR2 as SYDVKM. This CDR3 is 14 amino acids long. DNA of the CDR3: TGTGCCAGCAGTTGGGGACAGGGGGCTACTGAAGCTTTCTTT. It is translated as CASSWGQGATEAFF.

The chain recombines TRBV7-2 with TRBJ2-7; the match to TRBD2 covers 11 bases. J lost 7 bases, V lost 6 bases, and 8 bases had no gene match. CDR1 is SGHTA and CDR2 is FQGNSA in the germline V gene. This CDR3 has 14 amino acids. The CDR3 reads CASRRGLADGEQYF. The CDR3 DNA is TGTGCCAGCAGGAGGGGACTAGCGGATGGGGAGCAGTACTTC.

The genes are TRBV18 and TRBJ2-2; D perhaps matches TRBD1 (6 bases). In germline, CDR1 is KGHSH, CDR2 LQKENI. The CDR3 has 15 amino acids. Trimming took 2 bases from V and 4 from J, leaving 11 bases between them. Here the CDR3 reads CASSPSLGGTGELFF. The DNA for the CDR3 is TGTGCCAGCTCACCATCCTTAGGGGGCACCGGGGAGCTGTTTTTT.

V and J are TRBV6-5 and TRBJ1-1; D is undetermined. The CDR3 has 13 amino acids. CDR1 is MNHEY, CDR2 SVGAGI, per germline. Trimming pared 6 bases from V and 6 bases from J, leaving 14 bases between. The CDR3 DNA reads as TGTGCCAGCAGGGCCCCCCCAAATCCTGAAGCTTTCTTT. This sequence encodes CASRAPPNPEAFF.

The chain has TRBV2 and TRBJ2-2, with D hard to call. V gave up 7 bases and J gave up 1 base, with 10 bases separating them. The CDR3 is 14 residues long. Germline-derived CDR1 and CDR2 are SNHLY and FYNNEI. The DNA for the CDR3 is TGTGCCAGCAAAGAGGCACTGAACACCGGGGAGCTGTTTTTT. Its translation: CASKEALNTGELFF.

The chain joins TRBV7-2 to TRBJ2-2, with D perhaps matching TRBD2 (5 bases). V lost 3 bases and J lost 3, with 11 bases in between. The germline V gene encodes CDR1 SGHTA and CDR2 FQGNSA. The CDR3 length is 15 residues. This CDR3 is CASSLAGWDTGELFF. In DNA form, the CDR3 reads TGTGCCAGCAGCTTGGCGGGCTGGGACACCGGGGAGCTGTTTTTT.

This chain joins TRBV6-5 and TRBJ1-4; 9 bases are shared with TRBD1. Germline assignment: CDR1 MNHEY and CDR2 SVGAGI. Trimming at V came to 5 bases and at J to 8 bases, leaving 6 bases not matched to a gene. CDR3 length equals 14 residues. The CDR3 nucleotides read TGTGCCAGCAGTATGACAGGGACAGGGGAAAAACTGTTTTTT. Residues: CASSMTGTGEKLFF.

This chain uses TRBV19 with TRBJ1-4; tentative D call: TRBD1 (6 bases). Trimming left V 5 bases short and J 7 bases short, with 17 bases between. The germline CDR1 and CDR2 sequences are LNHDA and SQIVND (reference sequence). CDR3 length: 15 residues. The CDR3 region is CASSQGTGRGEKLFF. In DNA, the CDR3 is TGTGCCAGTAGTCAAGGTACAGGGAGGGGTGAAAAACTGTTTTTT. The entire variable domain, with the rest obtained from reference TRBV19 and TRBJ1-4, is as follows: DGGITQSPKYLFRKEGQNVTLSCEQNLNHDAMYWYRQDPGQGLRLIYYSQIVNDFQKGDIAEGYSVSREKKESFPLTVTSAQKNPTAFYLCASSQGTGRGEKLFFGSGTQLSVL.